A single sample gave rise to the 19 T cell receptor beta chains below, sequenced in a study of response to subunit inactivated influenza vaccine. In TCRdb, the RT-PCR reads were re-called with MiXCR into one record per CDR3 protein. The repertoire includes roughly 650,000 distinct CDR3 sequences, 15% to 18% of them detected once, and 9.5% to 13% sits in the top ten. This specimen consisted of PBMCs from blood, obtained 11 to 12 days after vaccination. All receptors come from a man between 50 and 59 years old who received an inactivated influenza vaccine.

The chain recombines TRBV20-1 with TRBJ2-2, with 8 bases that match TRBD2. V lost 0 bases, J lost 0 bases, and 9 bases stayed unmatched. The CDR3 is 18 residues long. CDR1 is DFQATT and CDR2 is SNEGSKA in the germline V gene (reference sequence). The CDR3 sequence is CSARDPDRTSPNTGELFF. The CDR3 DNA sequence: TGCAGTGCTAGAGATCCCGACCGGACTAGCCCGAACACCGGGGAGCTGTTTTTT.

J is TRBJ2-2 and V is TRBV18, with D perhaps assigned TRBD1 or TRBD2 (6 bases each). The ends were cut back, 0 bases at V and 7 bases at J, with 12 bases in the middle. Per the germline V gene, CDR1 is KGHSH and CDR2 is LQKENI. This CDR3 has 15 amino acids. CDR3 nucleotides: TGTGCCAGCTCACCACCTGCCGGGGGCGACGGGGAGCTGTTTTTT. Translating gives CASSPPAGGDGELFF. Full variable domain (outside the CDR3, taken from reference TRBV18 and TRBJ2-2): NAGVMQNPRHLVRRRGQEARLRCSPMKGHSHVYWYRQLPEEGLKFMVYLQKENIIDESGMPKERFSAEFPKEGPSILRIQQVVRGDSAAYFCASSPPAGGDGELFFGEGSRLTVL.

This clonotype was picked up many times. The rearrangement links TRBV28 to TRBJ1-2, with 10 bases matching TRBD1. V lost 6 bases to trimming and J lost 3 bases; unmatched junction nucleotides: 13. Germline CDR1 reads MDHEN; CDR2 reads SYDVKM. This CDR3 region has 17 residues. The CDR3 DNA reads TGTGCCAGCAGCTCCCCTGGTTGGGACAGGGGTTACTATGGCTACACCTTC. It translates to CASSSPGWDRGYYGYTF.

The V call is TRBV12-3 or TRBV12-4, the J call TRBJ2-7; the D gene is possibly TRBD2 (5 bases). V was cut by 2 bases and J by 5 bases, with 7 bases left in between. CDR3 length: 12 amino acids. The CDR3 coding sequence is TGTGCCAGCAGTTTATGGGAGCACGAGCAGTACTTC. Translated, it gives CASSLWEHEQYF.

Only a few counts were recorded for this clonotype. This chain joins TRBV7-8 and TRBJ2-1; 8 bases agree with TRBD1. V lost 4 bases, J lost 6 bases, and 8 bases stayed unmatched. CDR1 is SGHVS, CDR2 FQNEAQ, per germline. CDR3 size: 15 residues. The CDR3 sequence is CASSYLTGTGNEQFF. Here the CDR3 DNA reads TGTGCCAGCAGCTACCTCACCGGGACAGGCAATGAGCAGTTCTTC. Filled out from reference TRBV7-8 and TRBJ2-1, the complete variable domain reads GAGVSQSPRYKVAKRGQDVALRCDPISGHVSLFWYQQALGQGPEFLTYFQNEAQLDKSGLPSDRFFAERPEGSVSTLKIQRTQQEDSAVYLCASSYLTGTGNEQFFGPGTRLTVL.

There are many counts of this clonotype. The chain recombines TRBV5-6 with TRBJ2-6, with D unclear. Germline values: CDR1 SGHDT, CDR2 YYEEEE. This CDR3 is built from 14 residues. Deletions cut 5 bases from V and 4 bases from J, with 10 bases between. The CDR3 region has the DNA TGTGCCAGCAGGGCAGGCCTCGGGGCCAACGTCCTGACTTTC. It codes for CASRAGLGANVLTF. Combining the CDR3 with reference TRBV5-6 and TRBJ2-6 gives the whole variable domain DAGVTQSPTHLIKTRGQQVTLRCSPKSGHDTVSWYQQALGQGPQFIFQYYEEEERQRGNFPDRFSGHQFPNYSSELNVNALLLGDSALYLCASRAGLGANVLTFGAGSRLTVL.

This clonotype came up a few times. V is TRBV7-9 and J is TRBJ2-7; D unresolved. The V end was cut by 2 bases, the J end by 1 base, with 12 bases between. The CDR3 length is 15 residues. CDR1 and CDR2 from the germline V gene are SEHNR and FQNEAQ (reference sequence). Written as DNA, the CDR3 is TGTGCCAGCAGCTTAAACGAGGTGGATTCCTACGAGCAGTACTTC. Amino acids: CASSLNEVDSYEQYF.

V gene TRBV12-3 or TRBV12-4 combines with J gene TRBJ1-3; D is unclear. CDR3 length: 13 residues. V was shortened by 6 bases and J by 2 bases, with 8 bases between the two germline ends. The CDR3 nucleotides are TGTGCCAGCAGGGCTAGGGCTGGAAACACCATATATTTT. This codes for CASRARAGNTIYF.

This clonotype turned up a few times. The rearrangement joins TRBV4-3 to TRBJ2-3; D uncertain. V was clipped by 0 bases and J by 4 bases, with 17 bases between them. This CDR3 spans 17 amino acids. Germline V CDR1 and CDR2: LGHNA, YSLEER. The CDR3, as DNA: TGCGCCAGCAGCCAAGACGCGCACCCAGCAACAGCAGATACGCAGTATTTT. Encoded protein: CASSQDAHPATADTQYF.

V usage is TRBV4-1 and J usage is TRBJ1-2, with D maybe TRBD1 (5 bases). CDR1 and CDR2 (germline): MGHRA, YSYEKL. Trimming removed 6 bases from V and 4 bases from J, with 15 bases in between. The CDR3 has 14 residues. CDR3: CASSRDGQGYGYTF. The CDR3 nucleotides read TGCGCCAGCAGTCGGGACGGTCAGGGCTATGGCTACACCTTC.

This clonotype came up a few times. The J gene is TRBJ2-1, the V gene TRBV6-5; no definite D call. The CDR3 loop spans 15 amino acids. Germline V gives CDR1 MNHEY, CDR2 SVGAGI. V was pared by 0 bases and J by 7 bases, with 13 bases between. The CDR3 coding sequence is TGTGCCAGCAGTTACTCTCGGCTTCCTTTAAATGAGCAGTTCTTC. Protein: CASSYSRLPLNEQFF.

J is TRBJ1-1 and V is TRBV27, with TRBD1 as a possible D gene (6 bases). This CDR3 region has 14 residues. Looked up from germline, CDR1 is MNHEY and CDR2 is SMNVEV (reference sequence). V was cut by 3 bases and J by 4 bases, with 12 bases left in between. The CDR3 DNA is TGTGCCAGCAGTTTCAGTATACAGGGCACTGAAGCTTTCTTT. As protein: CASSFSIQGTEAFF.

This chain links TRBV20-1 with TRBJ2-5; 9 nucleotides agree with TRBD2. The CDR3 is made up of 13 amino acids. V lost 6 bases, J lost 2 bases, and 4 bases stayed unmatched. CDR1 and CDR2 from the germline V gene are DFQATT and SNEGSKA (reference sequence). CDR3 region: CSASSGSQETQYF. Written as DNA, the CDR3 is TGCAGTGCCAGTAGCGGGAGTCAAGAGACCCAGTACTTC.

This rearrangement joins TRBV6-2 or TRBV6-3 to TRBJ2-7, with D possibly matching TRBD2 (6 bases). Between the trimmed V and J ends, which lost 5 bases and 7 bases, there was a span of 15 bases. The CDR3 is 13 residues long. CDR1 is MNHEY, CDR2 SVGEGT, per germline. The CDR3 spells CASSTRPSGEQYF. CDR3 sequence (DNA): TGTGCCAGCAGTACCCGCCCCAGCGGGGAGCAGTACTTC.

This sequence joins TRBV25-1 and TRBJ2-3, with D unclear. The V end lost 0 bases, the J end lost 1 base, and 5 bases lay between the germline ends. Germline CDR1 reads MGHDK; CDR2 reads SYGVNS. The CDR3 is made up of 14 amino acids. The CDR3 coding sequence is TGTGCCAGCAGTGAATATTCGGGCACAGATACGCAGTATTTT. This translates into CASSEYSGTDTQYF.

The CDR3 reads CASSHAGNAGREQYF. The DNA of the CDR3 is TGTGCCAGCAGCCATGCGGGGAATGCAGGGAGGGAGCAGTACTTC. This rearrangement joins TRBV7-2 to TRBJ2-7; a weak D match, TRBD2 (6 bases). The CDR3 has 15 amino acids. From germline, CDR1 is SGHTA and CDR2 FQGNSA. The ends were cut back, 5 bases at V and 7 bases at J, with 21 bases in the middle.

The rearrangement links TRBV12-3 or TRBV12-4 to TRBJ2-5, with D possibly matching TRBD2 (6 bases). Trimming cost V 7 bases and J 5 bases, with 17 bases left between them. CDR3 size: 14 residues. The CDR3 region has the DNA TGTGCCAGCACCTCCGGGGGACTTTGGGAGACCCAGTACTTC. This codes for CASTSGGLWETQYF.

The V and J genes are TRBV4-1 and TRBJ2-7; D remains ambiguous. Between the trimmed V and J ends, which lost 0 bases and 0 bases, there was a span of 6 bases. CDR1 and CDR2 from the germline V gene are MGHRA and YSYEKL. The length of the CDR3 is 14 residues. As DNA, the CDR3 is TGCGCCAGCAGCCAAGATCCGATCTCCTACGAGCAGTACTTC. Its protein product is CASSQDPISYEQYF.

The CDR3 is CASRAAGRPLHF. The DNA for the CDR3 is TGTGCCAGCAGAGCCGCAGGAAGGCCCCTCCACTTT. The V call is TRBV2, the J call TRBJ1-6; D is unresolved. The CDR3 loop spans 12 amino acids. Trimming stripped 6 bases from V and 13 bases from J, with 13 bases between. Germline V gives CDR1 SNHLY, CDR2 FYNNEI.